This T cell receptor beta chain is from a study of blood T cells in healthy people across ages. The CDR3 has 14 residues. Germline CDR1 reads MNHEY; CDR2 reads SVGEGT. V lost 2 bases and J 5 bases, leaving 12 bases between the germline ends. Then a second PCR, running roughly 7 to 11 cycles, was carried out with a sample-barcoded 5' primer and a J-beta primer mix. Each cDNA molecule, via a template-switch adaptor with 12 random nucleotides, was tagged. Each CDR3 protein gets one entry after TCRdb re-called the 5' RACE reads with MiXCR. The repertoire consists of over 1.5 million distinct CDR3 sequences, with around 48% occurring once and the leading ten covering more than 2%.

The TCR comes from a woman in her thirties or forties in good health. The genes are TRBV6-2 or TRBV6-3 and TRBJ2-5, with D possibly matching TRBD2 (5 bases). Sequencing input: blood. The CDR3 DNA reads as TGTGCCAGCAGTTACCCTGGCAGGAGGGAGACCCAGTACTTC. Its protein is CASSYPGRRETQYF.